This T cell receptor beta chain was found in a study of regulatory T cells in long-lasting Graves disease. Notes on the study in general: No thyroid tissue was studied; the work used peripheral blood only. It was in persistent disease that TRBV28, TRBJ1-2 and TRBJ2-5 were favored.

This CDR3 has 13 residues. The germline V gene has CDR1 MNHNS and CDR2 SASEGT. Trimming left V 6 bases short and J 5 bases short, with 13 bases between. Construction of TCR beta libraries relied on iRepertoire HTBI primers and on Arm-PCR targeting CDR3 regions. From the multiplex PCR reads, TCRdb called clonotypes with MiXCR, one entry per CDR3 protein. The data hold some 250,000 distinct CDR3 sequences, with under 20% observed a single time. As to time point: newly diagnosed GD, antithyroid drugs for less than 3 months. Extracted PBMC RNA gave rise to the TCR library. This clonotype showed up many times. Its matching antigen is unknown. These data were also reused for a study on T cells in Graves' hyperthyroidism and ophthalmopathy. Per that paper: TCR CDR3 underwent first-round RT-PCR with the HTBI primer set.

The J gene is TRBJ2-5, the V gene TRBV6-1, with D perhaps being TRBD1 or TRBD2 (5 bases each). This sequence originates from a woman between 25 and 40 years old with Graves disease. Sequences were derived from peripheral blood mononuclear cells (PBMCs), sampled at new diagnosis, from a patient treated with antithyroid drugs. Written as DNA, the CDR3 is TGTGCCAGCAGACTGGGGGAGATGGAGACCCAGTACTTC. Its protein is CASRLGEMETQYF.